The clone carrying this TCR beta chain showed up just once. TCRdb's copy holds only in-frame clones and misses some; the assay was immunoSEQ multiplex PCR. The table records 850,000 to 1,200,000 clones, around 75% of them present only once. CDR3 length equals 14 residues. Deletions cut 4 bases from V and 7 bases from J, with 13 bases between. The germline gives CDR1 SGHAT, CDR2 FQNNGV. This sample stems from a study of shared clonotypes between healthy human individuals. This clonotype was obtained from a man aged 18 to 30 in good health. The specimen was memory CD4+ T cells sorted from blood. Subset noted: CD45RA-negative fraction. This chain uses TRBV11-2 with TRBJ1-4, with a tentative D call TRBD1 (5 bases). The CDR3 DNA reads as TGTGCCAGCAGCTCTAGGGGTCCTCGTGAAAAACTGTTTTTT. Protein sequence: CASSSRGPREKLFF.